This TCR beta chain was identified during a study of T cells after yellow fever vaccination. Study-level points and caveats: Reappearance after the booster was observed for most primary-vaccination clones (around 96% CD4, about 86% CD8).

The CDR3 loop spans 11 amino acids. Trimming removed 6 bases from V and 2 bases from J, with 5 bases in between. The germline V gene has CDR1 SGHTA and CDR2 FQGNSA. This clonotype was seen repeatedly, ten times or more. The authors made TCR cDNA by 5'RACE template switching, adding a universal primer site and UMIs. TCRdb itself ran the 5' RACE reads through MiXCR, one entry per CDR3 protein. The data show 20,000 to 30,000 distinct CDR3 sequences, 5.5% seen once. This TCR was sampled from a man younger than 40 who received the YFV17D yellow fever vaccine. Sequenced material: PBMCs, either bulk or a sorted T-cell subset (CD4+, CD8+, memory, or dextramer-sorted; not recorded which), taken 15 days after the yellow fever booster vaccination. The chain has TRBV7-2 and TRBJ2-7; no firm D call. CDR3: CASSTAYEQYF. CDR3 coding DNA: TGTGCCAGCAGTACTGCCTACGAGCAGTACTTC.